The sequence of this T cell receptor beta chain was determined in a study of cytomegalovirus exposure and HLA in healthy donors. In the case of this clone: Other DNA sequences in this specimen translate into the identical CDR3.

The PCR had 60 Vbeta and 13 Jbeta primers. Profiled with immunoSEQ multiplex PCR; TCRdb holds only in-frame clones, not every one. The table shows roughly 80,000 clones, with around 80% occurring only once. Germline V gene sequence: CDR1 GTSNPN, CDR2 SVGIG (reference sequence). The CDR3 is 13 residues long. Losses at the gene ends were 0 bases for V and 3 bases for J; bases not matched to a gene: 1. Input material: PBMCs. The chain recombines TRBV30 with TRBJ2-7, with 8 bases aligning to TRBD1. The clonotype originates from a male donor in good health and CMV-seronegative. CDR3 protein: CAWSVTGGYEQYF. The DNA for the CDR3 is TGTGCCTGGAGTGTAACAGGGGGCTACGAGCAGTACTTC.